A few counts support the clone carrying this T cell receptor (beta chain). Per the authors' pipeline: Amplification of reference gene primers provided the estimated nucleated cell counts. Clones were read by immunoSEQ multiplex PCR, and TCRdb kept only the in-frame ones, dropping some. V and J calls and clone size follow that table, whereas D and trimming were derived from the DNA. The table shows roughly 700,000 clones, with 80% to 90% occurring only once. The sample comes from a study of blood T cell repertoires in COVID-19. About the research overall: From the United States, Italy and Spain came samples of acute and convalescent COVID-19. Nucleic acid was either cDNA or gDNA, and it came from T cells, B-cell-depleted T cells, or PBMCs.

Germline loops: CDR1 LGHDT, CDR2 YNNKEL (reference sequence). Trimming took 4 bases from V and 8 from J; bases not matched to a gene: 7. This CDR3 has 14 residues. The sequenced material came from peripheral blood. This TCR was sampled from a woman under 30 with acute or convalescent COVID-19. The chain links TRBV3-1 (or the pseudogene TRBV3-2) to TRBJ1-2; TRBD1 matches 10 bases. The DNA for the CDR3 is TGTGCCAGCAGCCGGGGACAGGGGCTGGGCGGCTACACCTTC. Amino acid sequence: CASSRGQGLGGYTF.